One sample yielded the 28 T cell receptor beta chains listed below, sequenced in a study of shared clonotypes between healthy human individuals. Sequencing used immunoSEQ multiplex PCR; TCRdb keeps in-frame clones, though not all of them. This table holds hundreds of thousands of clones, 96% found once. The sequenced material came from memory CD8+ T cells sorted from blood. Specified subset: CD45RO+ cells pooled with CCR7-negative TemRA cells. The receptors stem from a man younger than 40 in good health.

This chain connects TRBV2 to TRBJ1-4; a possible D gene is TRBD1 (6 bases). The V gene lost 0 bases and the J gene lost 5 bases, with 10 bases spanning the gap. Germline lookup yields CDR1 SNHLY and CDR2 FYNNEI. The CDR3 loop spans 15 amino acids. Here the CDR3 reads CASSEARGANEKLFF. CDR3 bases: TGTGCCAGCAGTGAAGCGCGGGGGGCAAATGAAAAACTGTTTTTT.

This chain links TRBV7-9 with TRBJ2-1; TRBD2 agrees at 9 bases. Per the germline V gene, CDR1 is SEHNR and CDR2 is FQNEAQ (reference sequence). V shed 10 bases and J 7 bases; nucleotides not matched to a gene: 5. This CDR3 has 12 amino acids. For the CDR3, the DNA is TGTGCCATCCTGACTAGCGGAAATGAGCAGTTCTTC. Translation gives CAILTSGNEQFF.

The chain has TRBV7-9 and TRBJ2-1, with D possibly matching TRBD2 (6 bases). This CDR3 has 16 amino acids. Between the trimmed V and J ends, which lost 5 bases and 4 bases, there was a span of 18 bases. Germline V CDR1 and CDR2: SEHNR, FQNEAQ (reference sequence). CDR3 sequence (DNA): TGTGCCAGCAGCCCAGTACCTAGCGCAAAATACAATGAGCAGTTCTTC. Translation gives CASSPVPSAKYNEQFF.

The V gene is TRBV5-1, the J gene TRBJ2-5; D remains unclear. Germline values: CDR1 SGHRS, CDR2 YFSETQ. V was cut by 0 bases and J by 5 bases, with 11 bases left in between. This CDR3 has 14 amino acids. This CDR3 is CASSLAPGPETQYF. The CDR3 DNA reads as TGCGCCAGCAGCTTGGCTCCCGGGCCTGAGACCCAGTACTTC.

The chain joins TRBV10-3 to TRBJ1-3; TRBD1 might be the D (5 bases). V lost 0 bases and J 2 bases, leaving 8 bases between the germline ends. The CDR3 is 15 amino acids. CDR1 ENHRY and CDR2 SYGVKD come from the germline V gene. In nucleotides, the CDR3 is TGTGCCATCAGTGAGTCGAGGGGAACTGGAAACACCATATATTTT. This codes for CAISESRGTGNTIYF.

This clone has just a few counts. The J gene is TRBJ2-2, the V gene TRBV5-1, with 9 bases fitting TRBD1. Unmatched junction bases numbered 0, after V lost 3 bases and J lost 6 bases. The CDR3 runs 13 residues. The germline gives CDR1 SGHRS, CDR2 YFSETQ. The CDR3 region has the DNA TGCGCCAGCAGCTGGACAGGGGCCGGGGAGCTGTTTTTT. The encoded protein is CASSWTGAGELFF.

The V and J genes are TRBV5-1 and TRBJ2-7, with D possibly being TRBD1 or TRBD2 (5 bases each). CDR3 size: 13 residues. CDR1 and CDR2 (germline): SGHRS, YFSETQ. Trimming shortened V by 4 bases and J by 2 bases, and 10 bases separated the two germline ends. CDR3 DNA: TGCGCCAGCAGCCCCCGGGACCCCTACGAGCAGTACTTC. It translates to CASSPRDPYEQYF.

This clone was observed once. V and J are TRBV30 and TRBJ2-7, with D uncertain. The ends were cut back, 1 base at V and 3 bases at J, with 7 bases in the middle. This CDR3 spans 12 amino acids. Germline V gene lookup returns CDR1 GTSNPN and CDR2 SVGIG (reference sequence). The DNA of the CDR3 is TGTGCCTGGAGTGCCACCTTCTACGAGCAGTACTTC. It codes for CAWSATFYEQYF.

This sequence joins TRBV7-2 and TRBJ2-3; D ambiguous. V lost 4 bases to trimming and J lost 2 bases, with 19 bases between them. The CDR3 is 17 amino acids. Germline loops: CDR1 SGHTA, CDR2 FQGNSA. DNA of the CDR3: TGTGCCAGCAGCTCCACCGGATGGGTGTACTTCACAGATACGCAGTATTTT. It yields the protein CASSSTGWVYFTDTQYF.

This clone occurred a few times. The gene calls are TRBV19 and TRBJ1-1; D uncertain. CDR1 and CDR2 (germline): LNHDA, SQIVND (reference sequence). V was shortened by 2 bases and J by 0 bases, with 4 bases between the two germline ends. The CDR3 runs 13 residues. Here the CDR3 reads CASSIQLNTEAFF. CDR3 in DNA: TGTGCCAGTAGTATACAGTTGAACACTGAAGCTTTCTTT.

The chain links TRBV30 to TRBJ2-1, with a weak D call TRBD2 (6 bases). V was trimmed by 1 base and J by 0 bases, leaving 19 bases between them. This CDR3 is 18 amino acids long. Germline CDR1 and CDR2: GTSNPN and SVGIG (reference sequence). The CDR3, as DNA: TGTGCCTGGAGTGGAAGGAGGGGACTCCGGAGCTCCTACAATGAGCAGTTCTTC. As protein: CAWSGRRGLRSSYNEQFF.

V usage is TRBV19 and J usage is TRBJ2-7, with D perhaps TRBD1 (5 bases). Germline V gives CDR1 LNHDA, CDR2 SQIVND (reference sequence). The CDR3 has 15 amino acids. The V gene lost 6 bases and the J gene lost 0 bases, with 15 bases spanning the gap. The CDR3 DNA is TGTGCCAGTAGGACATCAGGGCACCTCTCCTACGAGCAGTACTTC. Its translation: CASRTSGHLSYEQYF. The whole variable domain, filled in from reference TRBV19 and TRBJ2-7, reads DGGITQSPKYLFRKEGQNVTLSCEQNLNHDAMYWYRQDPGQGLRLIYYSQIVNDFQKGDIAEGYSVSREKKESFPLTVTSAQKNPTAFYLCASRTSGHLSYEQYFGPGTRLTVT.

This chain connects TRBV7-9 to TRBJ2-5; unclear D gene. V lost 5 bases, J lost 1 base, and 11 bases lay in between. This CDR3 has 14 amino acids. CDR1 SEHNR and CDR2 FQNEAQ come from the germline V gene (reference sequence). CDR3 in DNA: TGTGCCAGCAGCCCGACCCTGACCCAAGAGACCCAGTACTTC. The encoded protein is CASSPTLTQETQYF.

A note on this clone: Other nucleotide sequences in the sample specify the same CDR3. The V and J genes are TRBV7-9 and TRBJ1-1; D gene unclear. The V end lost 4 bases, the J end lost 1 base, and 7 bases lay between the germline ends. The CDR3 length is 13 residues. Per germline, CDR1 SEHNR and CDR2 FQNEAQ (reference sequence). CDR3 DNA: TGTGCCAGCAGCTCGACGGGGAACACTGAAGCTTTCTTT. This gives the protein CASSSTGNTEAFF.

CDR3 bases: TGTGCCAGCAGTCCGCCAGTCTACGAGCAGTACTTC. It translates to CASSPPVYEQYF. The gene calls are TRBV28 and TRBJ2-7; the D is unclear. The CDR3 runs to 12 residues. Germline loops: CDR1 MDHEN, CDR2 SYDVKM. Trimming cost V 5 bases and J 3 bases, with 8 bases left between them.

The genes are TRBV29-1 and TRBJ2-6; possibly TRBD2 for D (5 bases). Trimming cost V 3 bases and J 2 bases, with 5 bases left between them. CDR3 length: 13 residues. The germline CDR1 and CDR2 sequences are SQVTM and ANQGSEA. CDR3 bases: TGCAGCGTTGACGGGGCTGGGGCCAACGTCCTGACTTTC. It is translated as CSVDGAGANVLTF.

The CDR3 loop is CSARGGGAPQETQYF. CDR3 DNA: TGCAGCGCCCGAGGGGGGGGAGCCCCCCAAGAGACCCAGTACTTC. This chain connects TRBV29-1 to TRBJ2-5; TRBD2 might be the D (7 bases). In germline, CDR1 is SQVTM, CDR2 ANQGSEA. This CDR3 is built from 15 residues. V gave up 7 bases and J gave up 1 base, with 19 bases separating them.

This chain uses TRBV15 with TRBJ2-7; TRBD1 agrees at 10 bases. Germline lookup yields CDR1 LNHNV and CDR2 YYDKDF (reference sequence). The CDR3 consists of 16 residues. With V trimmed by 0 bases and J by 4 bases, 6 bases remained unmatched. For the CDR3, the DNA is TGTGCCACCAGCAGAGATTTGGGGGACAGGGGTTACGAGCAGTACTTC. This encodes CATSRDLGDRGYEQYF.

The chain recombines TRBV5-8 with TRBJ1-4; D is ambiguous. The CDR3 consists of 16 residues. V lost 4 bases and J lost 0, with 13 bases in between. CDR1 and CDR2 from the germline V gene are SGHTS and YDEGEE. The CDR3 here is CASSHMTTATNEKLFF. CDR3 bases: TGTGCCAGCAGCCATATGACAACGGCAACTAATGAAAAACTGTTTTTT.

V is TRBV19 and J is TRBJ2-7, with D possibly matching TRBD2 (5 bases). This CDR3 comprises 15 residues. CDR1 and CDR2 (germline): LNHDA, SQIVND (reference sequence). The V gene lost 5 bases and the J gene lost 4 bases, with 18 bases spanning the gap. The CDR3 is CASSSRSGSPYEQYF. CDR3 nucleotides: TGTGCCAGTAGTTCACGGTCGGGATCCCCTTACGAGCAGTACTTC.

This chain connects TRBV7-6 to TRBJ2-3; D is perhaps TRBD2 (5 bases). This CDR3 comprises 15 residues. Germline CDR1 is SGHVS and CDR2 is FNYEAQ. V was clipped by 2 bases and J by 7 bases, with 16 bases between them. Here the CDR3 reads CASSLPGKGKNTQYF. CDR3 nucleotides: TGTGCCAGCAGCTTACCCGGGAAGGGAAAAAATACGCAGTATTTT. Drawing the rest from reference TRBV7-6 and TRBJ2-3, the complete variable domain is GAGVSQSPRYKVTKRGQDVALRCDPISGHVSLYWYRQALGQGPEFLTYFNYEAQQDKSGLPNDRFSAERPEGSISTLTIQRTEQRDSAMYRCASSLPGKGKNTQYFGPGTRLTVL.

The V and J genes are TRBV6-5 and TRBJ1-3, with D possibly matching TRBD1 (5 bases). The V gene's germline CDR1 is MNHEY and CDR2 SVGAGI. Trimming shortened V by 0 bases and J by 0 bases, and 9 bases separated the two germline ends. The CDR3 runs to 16 residues. The CDR3 nucleotides read TGTGCCAGCAGTTACTCGGGTGACAGCTCTGGAAACACCATATATTTT. It yields the protein CASSYSGDSSGNTIYF.

CDR3 region: CASGSAGKKNIQYF. As DNA, the CDR3 is TGTGCCAGCGGCTCAGCAGGGAAGAAAAACATTCAGTACTTC. The gene calls are TRBV5-4 and TRBJ2-4, with a possible D match to TRBD1 (5 bases). Germline V lookup: CDR1 SGHNT, CDR2 YYREEE (reference sequence). CDR3 length: 14 residues. V lost 7 bases, J lost 4 bases, and 15 bases lay in between. Full variable domain (rest looked up from reference TRBV5-4 and TRBJ2-4): ETGVTQSPTHLIKTRGQQVTLRCSSQSGHNTVSWYQQALGQGPQFIFQYYREEENGRGNFPPRFSGLQFPNYSSELNVNALELDDSALYLCASGSAGKKNIQYFGAGTRLSVL.

The rearrangement uses TRBV30 and TRBJ2-7; D assignment may be TRBD1 or TRBD2 (5 bases each). Germline V gene sequence: CDR1 GTSNPN, CDR2 SVGIG (reference sequence). V was cut by 2 bases and J by 3 bases, with 14 bases left in between. This CDR3 region has 14 residues. The CDR3 loop reads CAWSLAGTVYEQYF. In DNA form, the CDR3 reads TGTGCCTGGAGTCTAGCCGGGACCGTCTACGAGCAGTACTTC.

With regard to this clone: The sample contains more than one DNA sequence encoding this CDR3. The chain employs TRBV7-9 and TRBJ2-5; 11 nucleotides line up with TRBD2. Per germline, CDR1 SEHNR and CDR2 FQNEAQ (reference sequence). V lost 2 bases, J lost 2 bases, and 1 base stayed unmatched. The CDR3 contains 15 residues. CDR3 protein: CASSLLAGGQETQYF. The CDR3 DNA reads as TGTGCCAGCAGCTTACTAGCGGGAGGACAAGAGACCCAGTACTTC.

The chain couples TRBV30 to TRBJ2-5; D is perhaps TRBD2 (5 bases). There are 15 residues in the CDR3. The V end lost 2 bases, the J end lost 0 bases, and 13 bases lay between the germline ends. The V gene's germline CDR1 is GTSNPN and CDR2 SVGIG (reference sequence). CDR3: CAWSYKPGYQETQYF. The CDR3 DNA reads as TGTGCCTGGAGTTATAAACCGGGGTACCAAGAGACCCAGTACTTC.

This clone is a singleton in its sample. This sequence joins TRBV5-6 and TRBJ1-4; perhaps TRBD1 as D (5 bases). Germline CDR1 SGHDT, CDR2 YYEEEE. V gave up 3 bases and J gave up 0 bases, with 18 bases separating them. This CDR3 spans 18 amino acids. The CDR3 DNA sequence: TGTGCCAGCAGCTCATCCTACGGGCGGGGGGCAACTAATGAAAAACTGTTTTTT. This codes for CASSSSYGRGATNEKLFF.

This chain connects TRBV19 to TRBJ1-1; 10 bases align to TRBD1. The CDR3 has 16 residues. Trimming at V came to 3 bases and at J to 1 base, leaving 5 bases not matched to a gene. Germline V gives CDR1 LNHDA, CDR2 SQIVND (reference sequence). The CDR3 protein is CASSIDRGRWNTEAFF. For the CDR3, the DNA is TGTGCCAGTAGTATTGACAGGGGGCGGTGGAACACTGAAGCTTTCTTT. Full variable domain (rest looked up from reference TRBV19 and TRBJ1-1): DGGITQSPKYLFRKEGQNVTLSCEQNLNHDAMYWYRQDPGQGLRLIYYSQIVNDFQKGDIAEGYSVSREKKESFPLTVTSAQKNPTAFYLCASSIDRGRWNTEAFFGQGTRLTVV.